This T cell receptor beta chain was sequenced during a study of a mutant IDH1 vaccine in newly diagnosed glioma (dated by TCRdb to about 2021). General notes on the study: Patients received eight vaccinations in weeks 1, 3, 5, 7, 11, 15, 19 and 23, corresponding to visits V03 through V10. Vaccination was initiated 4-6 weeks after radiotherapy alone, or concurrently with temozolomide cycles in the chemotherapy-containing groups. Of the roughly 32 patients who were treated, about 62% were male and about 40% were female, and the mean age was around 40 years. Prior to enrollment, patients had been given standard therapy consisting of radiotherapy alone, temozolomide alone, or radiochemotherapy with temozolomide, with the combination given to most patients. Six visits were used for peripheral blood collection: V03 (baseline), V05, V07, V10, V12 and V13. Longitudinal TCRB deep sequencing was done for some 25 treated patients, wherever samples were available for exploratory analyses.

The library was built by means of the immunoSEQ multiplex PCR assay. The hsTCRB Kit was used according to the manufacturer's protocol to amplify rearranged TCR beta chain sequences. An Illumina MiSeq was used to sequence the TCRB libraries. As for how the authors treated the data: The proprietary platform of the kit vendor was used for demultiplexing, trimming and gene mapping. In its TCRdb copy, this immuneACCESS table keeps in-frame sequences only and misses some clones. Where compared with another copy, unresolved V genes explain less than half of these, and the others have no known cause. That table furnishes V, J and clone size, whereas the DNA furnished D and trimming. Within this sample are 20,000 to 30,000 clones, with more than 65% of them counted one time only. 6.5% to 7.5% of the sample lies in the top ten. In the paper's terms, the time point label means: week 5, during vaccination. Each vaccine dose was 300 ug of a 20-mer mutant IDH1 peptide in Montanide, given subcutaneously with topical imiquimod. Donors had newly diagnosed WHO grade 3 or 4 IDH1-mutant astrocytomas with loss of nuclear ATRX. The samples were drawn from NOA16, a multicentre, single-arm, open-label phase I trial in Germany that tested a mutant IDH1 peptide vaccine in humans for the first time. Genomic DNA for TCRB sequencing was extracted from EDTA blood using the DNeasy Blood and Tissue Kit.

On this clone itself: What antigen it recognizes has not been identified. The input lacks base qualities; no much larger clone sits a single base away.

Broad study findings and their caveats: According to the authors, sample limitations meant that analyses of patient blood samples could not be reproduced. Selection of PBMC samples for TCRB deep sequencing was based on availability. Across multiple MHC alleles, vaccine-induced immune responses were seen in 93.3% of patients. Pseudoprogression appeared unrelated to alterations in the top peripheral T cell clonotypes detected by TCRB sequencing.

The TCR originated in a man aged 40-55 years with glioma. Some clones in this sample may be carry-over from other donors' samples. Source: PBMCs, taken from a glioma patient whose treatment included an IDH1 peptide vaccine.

The DNA is as follows: TGCGCCAGCAGATCCCCAGGGAAACAATTTTCACCCCTCCACTTT. The encoded protein is CASRSPGKQFSPLHF. The V gene is TRBV10-2 and the J gene is TRBJ1-6, with a tentative D gene TRBD1 over 5 matching bases. From cysteine to phenylalanine, the CDR3 is 15 amino acids long. Only CDR3 DNA remains: 45 bases, in frame from the first base. V loses 6 bases of germline sequence and J loses 9 bases, and the interval between the two ends is 18 bases. Via the germline V gene, CDR1 is WSHSY and CDR2 SAAADI.